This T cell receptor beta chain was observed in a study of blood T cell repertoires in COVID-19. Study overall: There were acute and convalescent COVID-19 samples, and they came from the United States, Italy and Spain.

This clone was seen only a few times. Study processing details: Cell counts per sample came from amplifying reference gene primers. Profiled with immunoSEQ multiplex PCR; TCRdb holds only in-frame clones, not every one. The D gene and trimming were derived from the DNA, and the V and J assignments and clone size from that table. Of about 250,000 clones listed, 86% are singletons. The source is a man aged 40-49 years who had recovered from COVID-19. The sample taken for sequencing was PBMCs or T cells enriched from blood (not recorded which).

In DNA, the CDR3 is TGTGCCAGCAGCCTAAACTCTGGAAACACCATATATTTT. This encodes CASSLNSGNTIYF. J is TRBJ1-3 and V is TRBV6-4; D remains unclear. The V gene's germline CDR1 is MRHNA and CDR2 SNTAGT. The CDR3 contains 13 residues. Trimming took 6 bases from V and 0 from J, leaving 6 bases between them.